Detailed here is one T cell receptor beta chain. The germline V gene has CDR1 SGDLS and CDR2 YYNGEE. The CDR3 sequence is 13 residues long. Trimming pared 0 bases from V and 6 bases from J, leaving 10 bases between. The data belong to a study of patients and donors after allogeneic stem cell transplantation. TCRdb ran MiXCR on the RT-PCR reads and lists one entry per CDR3 protein. The repertoire includes about a million distinct CDR3 sequences, roughly 18% of them detected once, and 6% sits in the top ten. Sequenced input: blood, either unsorted or a sorted T cell fraction (not recorded which). The source of this sequence is a human donor who was either an allogeneic HSCT recipient or a stem cell or donor lymphocyte infusion donor (not recorded which). It is not recorded whose cells these are; they may come from a transplant donor. The chain combines TRBV9 with TRBJ2-7; perhaps TRBD2 as D (6 bases). This CDR3 is CASSVVMGGEQYF. The CDR3 DNA reads as TGTGCCAGCAGCGTAGTAATGGGGGGCGAGCAGTACTTC.